This is a list of T cell receptor beta chains from one sample in a study of control samples from healthy donors and cancer patients. The table came from immunoSEQ multiplex PCR; TCRdb's copy has only in-frame clones and leaves some out. The profile shows 40,000 to 50,000 clones, nearly 95% of them singletons. The material sequenced was PBMCs. The receptor set was obtained from a woman in her forties or fifties with head and neck cancer. Each CDR3 is given with its conserved first and last residue. A D gene is named only where the DNA matches it firmly. Not every row has a clone size; where given, it reads once, few, many or a size class.

j_call: TRBJ2-5
d_call: NA
clone_size: NA
v_call: TRBV6-6
cdr3_aa: CASSYYETQYF
cdr3_nt: TGTGCCAGCAGTTACTATGAGACCCAGTACTTC

j_call: TRBJ2-2
d_call: TRBD2
clone_size: NA
v_call: TRBV18
cdr3_aa: CASSPNIGGPLAGVRELFF
cdr3_nt: TGTGCCAGCTCACCAAATATTGGAGGGCCACTAGCGGGAGTCCGGGAGCTGTTTTTT

j_call: TRBJ1-1
d_call: NA
clone_size: few
v_call: TRBV30
cdr3_aa: CAWSAQGAAFF
cdr3_nt: TGTGCCTGGAGTGCACAGGGAGCAGCTTTCTTT

j_call: TRBJ2-1
d_call: NA
clone_size: NA
v_call: TRBV6-6
cdr3_aa: CASTPARPFNEQFF
cdr3_nt: TGTGCCAGCACCCCGGCCCGGCCTTTCAATGAGCAGTTCTTC

j_call: TRBJ2-2
d_call: NA
clone_size: NA
v_call: TRBV30
cdr3_aa: CAWSAEQGATGELFF
cdr3_nt: TGTGCCTGGAGTGCCGAACAGGGAGCGACCGGGGAGCTGTTTTTT

j_call: TRBJ1-4
d_call: TRBD1
clone_size: NA
v_call: TRBV19
cdr3_aa: CASSNSGQITNEKLFF
cdr3_nt: TGTGCCAGTAGTAACTCGGGACAGATAACTAATGAAAAACTGTTTTTT

j_call: TRBJ2-3
d_call: TRBD1
clone_size: NA
v_call: TRBV5-1
cdr3_aa: CASSLATSYRGPLDTQYF
cdr3_nt: TGCGCCAGCAGCTTGGCGACTTCTTACAGGGGCCCCCTGGATACGCAGTATTTT

j_call: TRBJ1-1
d_call: NA
clone_size: NA
v_call: TRBV3-1/TRBV3-2
cdr3_aa: CASSQAGRGTEAFF
cdr3_nt: TGTGCCAGCAGCCAAGCTGGACGCGGCACTGAAGCTTTCTTT

j_call: TRBJ2-3
d_call: TRBD2
clone_size: NA
v_call: TRBV6-6
cdr3_aa: CASSVAGARDTQYF
cdr3_nt: TGTGCCAGCTCTGTAGCGGGAGCCCGAGATACGCAGTATTTT

j_call: TRBJ2-4
d_call: NA
clone_size: NA
v_call: TRBV5-6
cdr3_aa: CASSRQGLAKNIQYF
cdr3_nt: TGTGCCAGCAGCCGACAGGGACTAGCCAAAAACATTCAGTACTTC

j_call: TRBJ2-2
d_call: TRBD1
clone_size: NA
v_call: TRBV6-5
cdr3_aa: CASSYSTGGGTGELFF
cdr3_nt: TGTGCCAGCAGTTACTCTACAGGGGGTGGCACCGGGGAGCTGTTTTTT

j_call: TRBJ2-7
d_call: NA
clone_size: NA
v_call: TRBV24-1
cdr3_aa: CATSDRRDRGAPGGEQYF
cdr3_nt: TGTGCCACCAGTGATCGCCGAGATAGGGGGGCTCCTGGAGGGGAGCAGTACTTC

j_call: TRBJ2-7
d_call: NA
clone_size: NA
v_call: TRBV11-2
cdr3_aa: CASSFSTAEEQYF
cdr3_nt: TGTGCCAGCAGCTTTTCGACCGCGGAGGAGCAGTACTTC

j_call: TRBJ2-5
d_call: NA
clone_size: NA
v_call: TRBV2
cdr3_aa: CASSERRAETQYF
cdr3_nt: TGTGCCAGCAGTGAACGGAGGGCTGAGACCCAGTACTTC

j_call: TRBJ2-2
d_call: NA
clone_size: once
v_call: TRBV3-1/TRBV3-2
cdr3_aa: CASTRVVPSGGAPGELFF
cdr3_nt: TGTGCCAGCACCCGAGTGGTACCCTCTGGGGGGGCCCCCGGGGAGCTGTTTTTT

j_call: TRBJ2-1
d_call: NA
clone_size: NA
v_call: TRBV11-3
cdr3_aa: CASSPGESEQFF
cdr3_nt: TGTGCCAGCAGTCCAGGGGAAAGTGAGCAGTTCTTC

j_call: TRBJ2-3
d_call: TRBD1
clone_size: NA
v_call: TRBV30
cdr3_aa: CAWSTGQGEWDTQYF
cdr3_nt: TGTGCCTGGAGTACCGGACAGGGAGAATGGGATACGCAGTATTTT

j_call: TRBJ1-5
d_call: TRBD1
clone_size: once
v_call: TRBV30
cdr3_aa: CAYTGGQNQPQHF
cdr3_nt: TGTGCCTACACAGGGGGCCAGAATCAGCCCCAGCATTTT

j_call: TRBJ2-3
d_call: NA
clone_size: NA
v_call: TRBV2
cdr3_aa: CASAPGQYF
cdr3_nt: TGTGCCAGCGCCCCGGGGCAGTATTTT

j_call: TRBJ1-2
d_call: NA
clone_size: NA
v_call: TRBV5-1
cdr3_aa: CASSLGGNYGYTF
cdr3_nt: TGCGCCAGCAGCTTGGGGGGGAACTATGGCTACACCTTC

j_call: TRBJ2-7
d_call: NA
clone_size: NA
v_call: TRBV18
cdr3_aa: CASSPPSLYEQYF
cdr3_nt: TGTGCCAGCTCACCACCGTCTCTCTACGAGCAGTACTTC

j_call: TRBJ2-7
d_call: TRBD2
clone_size: NA
v_call: TRBV4-3
cdr3_aa: CASSQEDPSGSSYEQYF
cdr3_nt: TGCGCCAGCAGCCAAGAAGATCCTAGCGGGAGCTCCTACGAGCAGTACTTC

j_call: TRBJ2-2
d_call: NA
clone_size: NA
v_call: TRBV2
cdr3_aa: CACGVPGELFF
cdr3_nt: TGTGCCTGCGGGGTTCCCGGGGAGCTGTTTTTT

j_call: TRBJ1-1
d_call: TRBD1
clone_size: NA
v_call: TRBV5-1
cdr3_aa: CASSVGTAGVEAFF
cdr3_nt: TGCGCCAGCAGCGTGGGGACAGCCGGCGTAGAAGCTTTCTTT

j_call: TRBJ1-1
d_call: NA
clone_size: NA
v_call: TRBV30
cdr3_aa: CAWRPTVMNTEAFF
cdr3_nt: TGTGCCTGGAGACCCACAGTGATGAACACTGAAGCTTTCTTT

j_call: TRBJ1-3
d_call: TRBD1
clone_size: NA
v_call: TRBV6-5
cdr3_aa: CASGAGGLGNTIYF
cdr3_nt: TGTGCCAGCGGGGCAGGGGGTCTGGGAAACACCATATATTTT

j_call: TRBJ1-5
d_call: NA
clone_size: NA
v_call: TRBV28
cdr3_aa: CATRAGDLSQPQHF
cdr3_nt: TGTGCCACCCGGGCAGGGGATTTGAGTCAGCCCCAGCATTTT

j_call: TRBJ1-3
d_call: TRBD1
clone_size: few
v_call: TRBV5-1
cdr3_aa: CASKDTGAGNTIYF
cdr3_nt: TGCGCCAGCAAGGATACAGGGGCGGGAAACACCATATATTTT

j_call: TRBJ1-1
d_call: NA
clone_size: NA
v_call: TRBV18
cdr3_aa: CASSPLRQVQNTEAFF
cdr3_nt: TGTGCCAGCTCACCCCTCCGGCAGGTACAGAACACTGAAGCTTTCTTT

j_call: TRBJ2-1
d_call: NA
clone_size: NA
v_call: TRBV2
cdr3_aa: CASSEAAAYNEQFF
cdr3_nt: TGTGCCAGCAGTGAAGCGGCCGCTTACAATGAGCAGTTCTTC

j_call: TRBJ1-1
d_call: NA
clone_size: NA
v_call: TRBV6-5
cdr3_aa: CASSLRQTNTEAFF
cdr3_nt: TGTGCCAGCAGTTTGCGGCAAACGAACACTGAAGCTTTCTTT

j_call: TRBJ2-3
d_call: TRBD2
clone_size: once
v_call: TRBV4-1
cdr3_aa: CASSQGGGESTDTQYF
cdr3_nt: TGCGCCAGCAGCCAAGGTGGGGGGGAGAGCACAGATACGCAGTATTTT

j_call: TRBJ2-1
d_call: NA
clone_size: once
v_call: TRBV5-4
cdr3_aa: CASSLRDMSSYNEQFF
cdr3_nt: TGTGCCAGCAGCCTCCGGGACATGAGCTCCTACAATGAGCAGTTCTTC

j_call: TRBJ1-1
d_call: NA
clone_size: NA
v_call: TRBV6-5
cdr3_aa: CASSYSHLQNTEAFF
cdr3_nt: TGTGCCAGCAGTTACTCGCACTTGCAGAACACTGAAGCTTTCTTT

j_call: TRBJ2-5
d_call: NA
clone_size: NA
v_call: TRBV19
cdr3_aa: CASRSGETQYF
cdr3_nt: TGTGCCAGTAGATCCGGAGAGACCCAGTACTTC

j_call: TRBJ2-7
d_call: NA
clone_size: NA
v_call: TRBV9
cdr3_aa: CASSVTGRSSYEQYF
cdr3_nt: TGTGCCAGCAGCGTTACTGGTAGAAGCTCCTACGAGCAGTACTTC

j_call: TRBJ1-2
d_call: TRBD1
clone_size: NA
v_call: TRBV5-1
cdr3_aa: CASSAGQNYGYTF
cdr3_nt: TGCGCCAGCAGCGCGGGACAGAACTATGGCTACACCTTC

j_call: TRBJ2-7
d_call: NA
clone_size: NA
v_call: TRBV7-6
cdr3_aa: CASSLANGPYEQYF
cdr3_nt: TGTGCCAGCAGCTTAGCAAACGGCCCCTACGAGCAGTACTTC

j_call: TRBJ1-2
d_call: NA
clone_size: NA
v_call: TRBV29-1
cdr3_aa: CSVGRANYGYTF
cdr3_nt: TGCAGCGTGGGGCGTGCTAACTATGGCTACACCTTC

j_call: TRBJ1-2
d_call: NA
clone_size: NA
v_call: TRBV28
cdr3_aa: CASSTPSIGGYTF
cdr3_nt: TGTGCCAGCAGCACCCCCTCCATAGGGGGCTACACCTTC

j_call: TRBJ2-7
d_call: NA
clone_size: NA
v_call: TRBV19
cdr3_aa: CASSLQWVSYEQYF
cdr3_nt: TGTGCCAGTAGCTTGCAGTGGGTTAGCTACGAGCAGTACTTC

j_call: TRBJ2-7
d_call: NA
clone_size: NA
v_call: TRBV6-2/TRBV6-3
cdr3_aa: CASSSRYEQYF
cdr3_nt: TGTGCCAGCAGTTCCCGCTACGAGCAGTACTTC

j_call: TRBJ2-7
d_call: TRBD2
clone_size: NA
v_call: TRBV3-1/TRBV3-2
cdr3_aa: CASSQGISGGIYEQYF
cdr3_nt: TGTGCCAGCAGCCAAGGAATTAGCGGGGGGATATACGAGCAGTACTTC

j_call: TRBJ2-7
d_call: NA
clone_size: NA
v_call: TRBV9
cdr3_aa: CASSIRQGLGYEQYF
cdr3_nt: TGTGCCAGCAGCATCCGACAGGGACTCGGCTACGAGCAGTACTTC

j_call: TRBJ1-1
d_call: TRBD1
clone_size: NA
v_call: TRBV7-9
cdr3_aa: CASSSGQGSTEAFF
cdr3_nt: TGTGCCAGCAGCTCGGGACAGGGATCCACTGAAGCTTTCTTT

j_call: TRBJ1-6
d_call: TRBD1
clone_size: once
v_call: TRBV27
cdr3_aa: CASSLGQGAYNSPLHF
cdr3_nt: TGTGCCAGCAGTTTAGGGCAGGGGGCCTATAATTCACCCCTCCACTTT

j_call: TRBJ1-1
d_call: TRBD1
clone_size: NA
v_call: TRBV19
cdr3_aa: CASSATGVGTEAFF
cdr3_nt: TGTGCCAGTAGTGCGACAGGGGTCGGGACTGAAGCTTTCTTT

j_call: TRBJ2-5
d_call: TRBD1
clone_size: NA
v_call: TRBV5-1
cdr3_aa: CASSPLTGEETQYF
cdr3_nt: TGCGCCAGCAGCCCGTTGACAGGGGAAGAGACCCAGTACTTC

j_call: TRBJ2-1
d_call: TRBD2
clone_size: NA
v_call: TRBV3-1/TRBV3-2
cdr3_aa: CASSLTSGRGSFF
cdr3_nt: TGTGCCAGCAGCCTGACTAGCGGGAGAGGGTCTTTCTTC

j_call: TRBJ2-7
d_call: NA
clone_size: NA
v_call: TRBV7-2
cdr3_aa: CASSASGTDAYEQYF
cdr3_nt: TGTGCCAGCAGCGCAAGCGGGACAGACGCCTACGAGCAGTACTTC

j_call: TRBJ2-7
d_call: TRBD1
clone_size: NA
v_call: TRBV28
cdr3_aa: CASSFNRGPDEQYF
cdr3_nt: TGTGCCAGCAGTTTCAACAGGGGGCCCGACGAGCAGTACTTC